Listed here are 8 T cell receptor beta chains from one sample, sequenced in a study of blood T cell repertoires in COVID-19. Profiling relied on immunoSEQ multiplex PCR, and the TCRdb table lists in-frame clones only, not all of them. The sample shows around 60,000 clones, roughly 84% of them seen only once. Sample: peripheral blood. The source of these receptors is a man aged 60 to 75 with COVID-19, enrolled during active disease.

CDR3 amino acids: CASTTGPSTDTQYF. CDR3 sequence (DNA): TGCGCCAGTACAACAGGTCCTAGCACAGATACGCAGTATTTT. The chain joins TRBV5-1 to TRBJ2-3, with D possibly matching TRBD1 (5 bases). Germline CDR1 is SGHRS and CDR2 is YFSETQ. The CDR3 is 14 residues long. The ends were cut back, 8 bases at V and 0 bases at J, with 13 bases in the middle. The full variable domain, rest sourced from reference TRBV5-1 and TRBJ2-3, is KAGVTQTPRYLIKTRGQQVTLSCSPISGHRSVSWYQQTPGQGLQFLFEYFSETQRNKGNFPGRFSGRQFSNSRSEMNVSTLELGDSALYLCASTTGPSTDTQYFGPGTRLTVL.

The J gene is TRBJ2-3, the V gene TRBV24-1, with TRBD2 identical over 7 bases. The V gene end was trimmed by 12 bases and the J gene end by 1 base; junction bases not matched to a gene: 6. The germline V gene has CDR1 KGHDR and CDR2 SFDVKD. CDR3 size: 13 residues. Written as DNA, the CDR3 is TGTGCCTCACAGCGGGAAGGCACAGATACGCAGTATTTT. Protein product: CASQREGTDTQYF.

The chain carries TRBV28 and TRBJ1-1; D may be TRBD1 (5 bases). Germline CDR1 MDHEN, CDR2 SYDVKM. This CDR3 comprises 17 residues. Trimming cost V 6 bases and J 1 base, with 21 bases left between them. CDR3 in amino acids: CASRTRVGQGSNTEAFF. For the CDR3, the DNA is TGTGCCAGCAGAACCCGAGTGGGGCAGGGATCGAACACTGAAGCTTTCTTT.

A single count supports this clone. The J gene is TRBJ2-3, the V gene TRBV5-4; TRBD2 agrees at 8 bases. CDR3 length equals 15 residues. From germline, CDR1 is SGHNT and CDR2 YYREEE (reference sequence). V was pared by 3 bases and J by 6 bases, with 9 bases of the junction left unmatched. The CDR3 spells CASSSRGSGVDTQYF. The CDR3 DNA sequence: TGTGCCAGCAGCTCGAGAGGTAGCGGGGTCGATACGCAGTATTTT.

This sequence joins TRBV4-1 and TRBJ2-1; 12 bases line up with TRBD2. With 2 bases clipped from V and 9 bases from J, the junction kept 11 bases outside the gene matches. This CDR3 spans 17 amino acids. The germline CDR1 and CDR2 sequences are MGHRA and YSYEKL. The CDR3 loop reads CASSQNRRTSGNSEQFF. In DNA, the CDR3 is TGCGCCAGCAGCCAAAACCGTAGGACTAGCGGGAATAGTGAGCAGTTCTTC.

V and J are TRBV11-3 and TRBJ2-7; D uncertain. Germline V gives CDR1 SGHNT, CDR2 YENEEA. Trimming pared 0 bases from V and 2 bases from J, leaving 5 bases between. CDR3 length: 13 amino acids. This CDR3 reads CASSLDRTYEQYF. Written as DNA, the CDR3 is TGTGCCAGCAGCTTAGACAGGACCTACGAGCAGTACTTC.

This rearrangement joins TRBV9 to TRBJ1-5; D is possibly TRBD1 (6 bases). The CDR3 contains 15 residues. V was clipped by 3 bases and J by 1 base, with 11 bases between them. Germline values: CDR1 SGDLS, CDR2 YYNGEE. Here the CDR3 reads CASSGSGASNQPQHF. The CDR3 nucleotides read TGTGCCAGCAGCGGGTCAGGGGCCAGCAATCAGCCCCAGCATTTT.

CDR3 residues: CASSLGQGGNSPLHF. The CDR3 bases are TGCGCCAGCAGCTTGGGACAGGGTGGGAATTCACCCCTCCACTTT. The V call is TRBV5-1, the J call TRBJ1-6, with TRBD1 matching over 7 bases. The V segment lost 0 bases and the J segment 7 bases; nucleotides outside the gene matches: 4. Looked up from germline, CDR1 is SGHRS and CDR2 is YFSETQ. There are 15 residues in the CDR3.